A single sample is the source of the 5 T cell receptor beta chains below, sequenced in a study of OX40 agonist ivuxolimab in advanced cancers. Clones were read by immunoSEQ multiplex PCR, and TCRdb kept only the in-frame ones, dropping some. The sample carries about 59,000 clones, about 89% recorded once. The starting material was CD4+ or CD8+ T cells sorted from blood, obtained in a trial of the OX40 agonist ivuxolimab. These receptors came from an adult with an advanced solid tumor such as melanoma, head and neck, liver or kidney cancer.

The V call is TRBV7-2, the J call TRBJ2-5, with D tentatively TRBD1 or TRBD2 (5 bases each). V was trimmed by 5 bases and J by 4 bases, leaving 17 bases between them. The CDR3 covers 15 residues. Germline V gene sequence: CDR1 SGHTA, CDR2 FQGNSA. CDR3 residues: CASSPTGAVGETQYF. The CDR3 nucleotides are TGTGCCAGCAGCCCGACCGGGGCAGTTGGAGAGACCCAGTACTTC.

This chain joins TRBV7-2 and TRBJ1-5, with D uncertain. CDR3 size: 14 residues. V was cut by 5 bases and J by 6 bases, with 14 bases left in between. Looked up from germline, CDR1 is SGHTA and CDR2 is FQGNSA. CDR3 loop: CASSPLYQGQPQHF. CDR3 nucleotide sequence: TGTGCCAGCAGCCCTTTGTATCAAGGTCAGCCCCAGCATTTT.

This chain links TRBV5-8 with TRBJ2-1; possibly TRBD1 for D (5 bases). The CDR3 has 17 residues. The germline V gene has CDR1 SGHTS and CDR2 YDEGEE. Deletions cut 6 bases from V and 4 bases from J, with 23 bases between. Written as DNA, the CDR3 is TGTGCCAGCACATTAAGGCAGGGAACATGGGTTTACAATGAGCAGTTCTTC. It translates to CASTLRQGTWVYNEQFF.

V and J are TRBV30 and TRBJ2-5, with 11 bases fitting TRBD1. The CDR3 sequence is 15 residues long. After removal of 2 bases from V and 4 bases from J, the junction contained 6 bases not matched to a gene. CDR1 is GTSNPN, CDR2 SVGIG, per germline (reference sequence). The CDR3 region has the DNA TGTGCCTGGAGTATATGGACAGGGGGCCGAGAGACCCAGTACTTC. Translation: CAWSIWTGGRETQYF.

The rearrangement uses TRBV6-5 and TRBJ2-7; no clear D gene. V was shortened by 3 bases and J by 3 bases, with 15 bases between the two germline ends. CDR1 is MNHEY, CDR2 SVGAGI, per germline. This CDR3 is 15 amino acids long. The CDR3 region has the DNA TGTGCCAGCAGTTATCAGAGACTCTCCAGCTACGAGCAGTACTTC. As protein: CASSYQRLSSYEQYF.